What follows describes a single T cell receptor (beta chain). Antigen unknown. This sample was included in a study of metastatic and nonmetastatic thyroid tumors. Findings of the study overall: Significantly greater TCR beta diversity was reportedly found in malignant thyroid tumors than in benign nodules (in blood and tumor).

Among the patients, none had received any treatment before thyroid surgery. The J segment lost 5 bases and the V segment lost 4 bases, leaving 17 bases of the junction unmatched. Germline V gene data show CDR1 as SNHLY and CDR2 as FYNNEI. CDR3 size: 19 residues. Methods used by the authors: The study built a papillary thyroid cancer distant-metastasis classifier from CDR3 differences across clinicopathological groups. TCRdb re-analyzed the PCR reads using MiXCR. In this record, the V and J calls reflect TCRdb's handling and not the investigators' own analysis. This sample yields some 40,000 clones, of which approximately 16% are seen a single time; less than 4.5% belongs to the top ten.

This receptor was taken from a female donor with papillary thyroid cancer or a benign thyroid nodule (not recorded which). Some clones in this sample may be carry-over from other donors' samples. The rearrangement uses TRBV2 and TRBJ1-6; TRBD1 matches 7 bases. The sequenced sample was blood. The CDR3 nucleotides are TGTGCCAGCAGTGGCGGGACAGCCTCCTCGATGACGAATAATTCACCCCTCCACTTT. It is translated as CASSGGTASSMTNNSPLHF.